Listed below are T cell receptor beta chains from one sample, sequenced in a study of stem cell transplantation in POMP-related autoinflammatory disease. TCRdb's table, derived via immunoSEQ multiplex PCR, lists solely in-frame clones and lacks some. The table lists tens of thousands of clones, under 95% of them singletons. The sequencing here drew on CD4+ T cells from PBMCs, taken after stem cell transplantation. These receptors originate from a human patient with POMP-related autoinflammation and immune dysregulation (PRAID). The graft donor may be the source of some T cells. The CDR3 runs from the conserved cysteine through the conserved F or W. Fields, in order: CDR3 protein, CDR3 DNA, J gene, clone size, V gene, D gene. The D gene is left open where the match is weak. Not all rows give a size; the values are once, few, many and, for expanded clones, a class.

CASSPGLALTDTQYF TGTGCCAGCAGCCCAGGACTAGCCCTCACAGATACGCAGTATTTT TRBJ2-3 - TRBV4-2 TRBD2
CASSLIGGELFF TGTGCCAGCAGTTTAATTGGCGGGGAGCTGTTTTTT TRBJ2-2 - TRBV27 -
CASSPVGATEAFF TGTGCCAGCAGCCCTGTGGGGGCCACTGAAGCTTTCTTT TRBJ1-1 - TRBV5-4 -
CASSYGRGQGIYEQYF TGTGCCAGCAGTTACGGGAGGGGACAGGGGATTTACGAGCAGTACTTC TRBJ2-7 - TRBV6-2/TRBV6-3 TRBD1
CASSLVAGQPEAFF TGCGCCAGCAGCTTGGTAGCCGGCCAACCGGAAGCTTTCTTT TRBJ1-1 - TRBV5-1 -
CASSLGLGFAYEQYF TGTGCCAGCAGCTTGGGCCTAGGTTTTGCCTACGAGCAGTACTTC TRBJ2-7 once TRBV5-6 -
CASSSVLAGGGETQYF TGCGCCAGCAGCTCAGTCCTAGCGGGGGGCGGAGAGACCCAGTACTTC TRBJ2-5 - TRBV5-1 TRBD2
CATIVGQRRRYTF TGTGCCACAATCGTCGGACAGCGGCGTCGCTACACCTTC TRBJ1-2 - TRBV28 -
CASSLTPGNEQFF TGCGCCAGCAGCTTGACCCCGGGGAATGAGCAGTTCTTC TRBJ2-1 few TRBV5-1 -
CASNSGSRGYTDTQYF TGTGCCAGCAATAGTGGGTCCAGGGGGTACACAGATACGCAGTATTTT TRBJ2-3 - TRBV28 TRBD1
CASSFTSGGRQGTQYF TGTGCCAGCAGCTTCACTAGCGGGGGGCGCCAGGGGACCCAGTACTTC TRBJ2-5 - TRBV9 TRBD2
CASSPRGSGRARYEQYF TGTGCCAGCAGTCCCCGGGGTAGCGGGAGGGCCAGGTACGAGCAGTACTTC TRBJ2-7 - TRBV28 TRBD2
CASSLTGTSVNEQYF TGTGCCAGCAGCCTAACCGGGACTAGCGTGAACGAGCAGTACTTC TRBJ2-7 - TRBV6-5 TRBD2
CAWSRRLGNSPLHF TGTGCCTGGAGTAGAAGACTTGGGAATTCACCCCTCCACTTT TRBJ1-6 - TRBV30 -
CASNLAGESSQYF TGTGCCAGCAATCTAGCGGGGGAGTCATCGCAGTATTTT TRBJ2-3 - TRBV2 TRBD2
CATRSYNEQFF TGTGCCACGCGCTCCTACAATGAGCAGTTCTTC TRBJ2-1 - TRBV7-3 -
CASSFGGNYGYTF TGTGCCAGCAGTTTCGGAGGGAACTATGGCTACACCTTC TRBJ1-2 - TRBV6-5 -
CASSRRAGTRASGANVLTF TGCGCCAGCAGCCGCCGCGCTGGGACAAGGGCCTCTGGGGCCAACGTCCTGACTTTC TRBJ2-6 - TRBV4-1 -
CASSSGTGLNEQFF TGTGCCAGCAGCTCGGGGACAGGTCTAAATGAGCAGTTCTTC TRBJ2-1 - TRBV5-4 TRBD1
CASSQTDRGNTEAFF TGTGCCAGCAGCCAGACGGACAGGGGGAACACTGAAGCTTTCTTT TRBJ1-1 - TRBV3-1/TRBV3-2 TRBD1
CASRYGQPTEAFF TGTGCCAGTAGATACGGACAGCCTACTGAAGCTTTCTTT TRBJ1-1 - TRBV19 -
CAKGQETNEKLFF TGTGCCAAAGGACAGGAAACTAATGAAAAACTGTTTTTT TRBJ1-4 - TRBV2 TRBD1
CASSGRSSGANVLTF TGTGCCAGCTCAGGAAGGAGCTCTGGGGCCAACGTCCTGACTTTC TRBJ2-6 - TRBV18 -
CASSVTGGSETQYF TGCGCCAGCAGCGTGACAGGGGGCTCAGAGACCCAGTACTTC TRBJ2-5 - TRBV5-1 TRBD1
CASSLAASWNTEAFF TGCGCCAGCAGCTTGGCTGCTAGTTGGAACACTGAAGCTTTCTTT TRBJ1-1 - TRBV5-1 -
CASSSRLAGADTQYF TGTGCCAGCAGTTCCCGACTAGCGGGGGCAGATACGCAGTATTTT TRBJ2-3 - TRBV28 TRBD2
CASSHDRTTNYGYTF TGTGCCAGCAGTCACGACAGGACAACTAACTATGGCTACACCTTC TRBJ1-2 - TRBV6-5 -
CASSLGGRTGDTQYF TGTGCCAGCAGCTTAGGTGGGAGGACGGGGGATACGCAGTATTTT TRBJ2-3 - TRBV7-2 -
CASSSSASEAYNEQFF TGCGCCAGCAGCTCTTCCGCGTCAGAGGCTTACAATGAGCAGTTCTTC TRBJ2-1 - TRBV5-1 -
CASSLSSGRAGNEQFF TGTGCCAGCAGCTTATCTAGCGGGAGGGCCGGGAATGAGCAGTTCTTC TRBJ2-1 once TRBV11-2 TRBD2
CASSFGTVTNEKLFF TGCGCCAGCAGCTTCGGAACAGTAACTAATGAAAAACTGTTTTTT TRBJ1-4 - TRBV5-1 -
CASSWGGVQPQHF TGTGCCAGCAGTTGGGGGGGCGTTCAGCCCCAGCATTTT TRBJ1-5 - TRBV28 -
CATSRDLGQEFF TGTGCCACCAGCAGAGATCTGGGGCAGGAATTCTTT TRBJ1-1 once TRBV15 -
CASSETTGPGSPLHF TGTGCCAGCTCAGAGACGACAGGTCCGGGTTCACCCCTCCACTTT TRBJ1-6 - TRBV18 -
CASSATGRGEQFF TGTGCCAGCAGCGCGACAGGGCGGGGTGAGCAGTTCTTC TRBJ2-1 once TRBV9 -
CASSEGSDTQYF TGCGCCAGCAGTGAGGGCTCAGATACGCAGTATTTT TRBJ2-3 - TRBV10-1 -
CASSFGARSTDTQYF TGTGCCAGCAGCTTTGGGGCCCGTAGCACAGATACGCAGTATTTT TRBJ2-3 - TRBV6-2/TRBV6-3 -
CASSGRRGIPNSPLHF TGTGCCAGCAGTGGTCGCAGGGGCATACCTAATTCACCCCTCCACTTT TRBJ1-6 once TRBV25-1 -
CASSQDTGTGTDTQYF TGTGCCAGCAGCCAAGACACCGGGACAGGCACAGATACGCAGTATTTT TRBJ2-3 - TRBV14 TRBD1
CASSLYGTNYGYTF TGTGCCAGCAGTTTATACGGGACTAACTATGGCTACACCTTC TRBJ1-2 - TRBV27 -
CATSTRDRVHGYTF TGTGCCACCAGTACCCGAGACAGGGTCCATGGCTACACCTTC TRBJ1-2 - TRBV24-1 TRBD1
CSARDRETQYF TGCAGTGCTAGAGATCGGGAGACCCAGTACTTC TRBJ2-5 - TRBV20-1 -
CATRDPSGSGEQYF TGCGCCACCCGGGATCCAAGTGGGAGTGGCGAGCAGTACTTC TRBJ2-7 - TRBV10-1 -
CASSQDRLAGLTDTQYF TGTGCCAGCAGCCAAGATCGACTAGCGGGGTTAACAGATACGCAGTATTTT TRBJ2-3 - TRBV4-2 TRBD2
CASSLIGEASNTEAFF TGTGCCAGCTCCCTTATAGGGGAGGCGTCGAACACTGAAGCTTTCTTT TRBJ1-1 - TRBV18 -
CASSAPDRSAQETQYF TGCGCCAGCAGCGCCCCGGACAGGTCCGCCCAAGAGACCCAGTACTTC TRBJ2-5 - TRBV4-1 TRBD1
CASRATGSYSPLHF TGTGCCAGCAGGGCGACAGGGTCATATTCACCCCTCCACTTT TRBJ1-6 - TRBV2 TRBD1
CASRFQGGQETQYF TGTGCCAGCAGATTCCAGGGCGGTCAAGAGACCCAGTACTTC TRBJ2-5 - TRBV2 -
CAWTSGTGWPPTNEKLFF TGTGCCTGGACCTCCGGGACAGGGTGGCCCCCAACTAATGAAAAACTGTTTTTT TRBJ1-4 - TRBV30 TRBD1
CASSLGLAAEQFF TGTGCCAGCAGTTTAGGACTAGCGGCTGAGCAGTTCTTC TRBJ2-1 - TRBV28 TRBD2
CASSLLVHAQPQHF TGTGCCAGCAGCTTGCTGGTACACGCACAGCCCCAGCATTTT TRBJ1-5 - TRBV7-2 -
CSVEKREGRGDTQYF TGCAGCGTTGAAAAGCGGGAGGGCCGGGGAGATACGCAGTATTTT TRBJ2-3 - TRBV29-1 TRBD2